The sequence of this TCR beta chain was determined in a study of shared clonotypes between healthy human individuals. In the study overall: Donors had three CD4 naive, three CD4 memory, two CD8 naive and one CD8 memory plate apiece.

In germline, CDR1 is SGHDT, CDR2 YYEEEE. The CDR3 sequence is 14 residues long. V gave up 1 base and J gave up 1 base, with 6 bases separating them. Findings and limits, study-wide: The small donor group covered limited genetic and exposure diversity.

Naive CD8 isolation took CD45RO-negative cells positively selected for CCR7 and excluded terminally differentiated effector memory CD45RA+ cells. The study drew its donors from healthy HIV-negative adults without recent acute infections or vaccinations. To note about this clone: What it binds is unknown.

TCRdb keeps only in-frame clones here, not all; method: immunoSEQ multiplex PCR. The sample lists 630,000 or so clones; roughly 98% were seen once. This sequence was found in a young man in good health. Sequencing used naive CD8+ T cells sorted from blood. The genes are TRBV5-6 and TRBJ1-5, with no clear D. Written as DNA, the CDR3 is TGTGCCAGCAGCTTGCAAAACAGCAATCAGCCCCAGCATTTT. Its translation: CASSLQNSNQPQHF.